This T cell receptor (beta chain) was sequenced during a study of T cells in Graves' hyperthyroidism and ophthalmopathy. The wider study: It was at initial diagnosis, before any treatment, that peripheral blood was collected. General study results and limits: Most thyroid clonotypes expanded above 0.001 appeared in blood too. Ophthalmopathy, which appeared later, was predicted by the model a median about 6 months before onset.

This CDR3 is 13 amino acids long. Trimming removed 11 bases from V and 5 bases from J; junction bases left unmatched: 11. Per the germline V gene, CDR1 is WSHSY and CDR2 is SAAADI. It was RNA transcripts that yielded the amplified TCR beta CDR3 regions. A set of HTBI primers served as the primers for a first-round RT-PCR of the TCR CDR3. A single record per CDR3 protein comes from TCRdb applying MiXCR to the multiplex PCR reads. Of 250,000 to 400,000 distinct CDR3 sequences listed, roughly 15% are singletons. This clonotype was picked up a small number of times. Antigen specificity is unknown. J is TRBJ2-5 and V is TRBV10-2, with 7 positions matching TRBD1. This receptor was obtained from a woman aged 40-49 years with Graves' ophthalmopathy. The sequenced material came from blood. The CDR3: CASKGGLDETQYF. DNA of the CDR3: TGCGCCTCGAAAGGGGGCTTGGATGAGACCCAGTACTTC.